The rows below give T cell receptor beta chains drawn from one sample of a study of T cells after posttransplantation cyclophosphamide. The protocol was immunoSEQ multiplex PCR, while the TCRdb copy is restricted to in-frame clones and leaves out a portion. Among some 66,000 clones, around 93% were seen once, and the ten largest hold about 3%. Sequencing used PBMCs. The receptors come from a woman in her twenties or thirties in good health and a related stem cell transplant donor. Both conserved end residues are part of each CDR3. The D gene is left open where the match is weak. Size is stated for part of the rows, as once, few or many counts, or as a class when the clone is expanded.

DNA: TGTGCCAGCAGTCTTCAGGGGAACTATGGCTACACCTTC; CDR3: CASSLQGNYGYTF; V: TRBV7-2; J: TRBJ1-2; length: 13; size: .; D: .
DNA: TGTGCCCTGACCCCGACAGGTTTGGGGAACACTGAAGCTTTCTTT; CDR3: CALTPTGLGNTEAFF; V: TRBV28; J: TRBJ1-1; length: 15; size: few; D: .
DNA: TGTGCCAGCTTCGAGGGGGCAGCTGAAGCTTTCTTT; CDR3: CASFEGAAEAFF; V: TRBV28; J: TRBJ1-1; length: 12; size: .; D: TRBD1
DNA: TGTGCCAGCAGCTTAGGACAGGCAGGGCCCTACGAGCAGTACTTC; CDR3: CASSLGQAGPYEQYF; V: TRBV11-2; J: TRBJ2-7; length: 15; size: .; D: .
DNA: TGTGCCAGCAGTCTTGAGGGAGGTAGCAATCAGCCCCAGCATTTT; CDR3: CASSLEGGSNQPQHF; V: TRBV6-4; J: TRBJ1-5; length: 15; size: .; D: .
DNA: TGTGCCAGCAGCTTAGTGGTTAGGGGGCGTAACACTGAAGCTTTCTTT; CDR3: CASSLVVRGRNTEAFF; V: TRBV7-9; J: TRBJ1-1; length: 16; size: .; D: TRBD1
DNA: TGTGCCAGCTCAGTAACAGTCTACAATGAGCAGTTCTTC; CDR3: CASSVTVYNEQFF; V: TRBV18; J: TRBJ2-1; length: 13; size: once; D: .
DNA: TGTGCCAGCAGGGGACGGAGCTTATATTTT; CDR3: CASRGRSLYF; V: TRBV9; J: TRBJ1-3; length: 10; size: .; D: .
DNA: TGTGCCACCACCCCCGGGACAGGGGATGAAAAACTGTTTTTT; CDR3: CATTPGTGDEKLFF; V: TRBV15; J: TRBJ1-4; length: 14; size: .; D: TRBD1
DNA: TGTGCCAGCAGCTTGCAGGGCCCGAACACTGAAGCTTTCTTT; CDR3: CASSLQGPNTEAFF; V: TRBV5-8; J: TRBJ1-1; length: 14; size: once; D: .
DNA: TGTGCCAGCAGTGAAAGAATTCGGGGGCTGGGAGCTTTCTTT; CDR3: CASSERIRGLGAFF; V: TRBV2; J: TRBJ1-1; length: 14; size: .; D: .
DNA: TGTGCCAGCATGGTAGCAGTATTCAATCAGCCCCAGCATTTT; CDR3: CASMVAVFNQPQHF; V: TRBV28; J: TRBJ1-5; length: 14; size: .; D: .
DNA: TGTGCCAGCAGCGCAGCCCTGGGCAGCATTGAAGCTTTCTTT; CDR3: CASSAALGSIEAFF; V: TRBV27; J: TRBJ1-1; length: 14; size: .; D: .
DNA: TGTGCCTGGGGGGAGGGCAGGGGCACAGATACGCAGTATTTT; CDR3: CAWGEGRGTDTQYF; V: TRBV30; J: TRBJ2-3; length: 14; size: .; D: TRBD2
DNA: TGTGCCAGTAGTATAGAGTTCAATTCACCCCTCCACTTT; CDR3: CASSIEFNSPLHF; V: TRBV19; J: TRBJ1-6; length: 13; size: .; D: .
DNA: TGTGCCAGCAGCTTACTGGGGGATAATGGCTACACCTTC; CDR3: CASSLLGDNGYTF; V: TRBV7-9; J: TRBJ1-2; length: 13; size: .; D: .
DNA: TGTGCCAGTAGGTCACTAGCGGGGGGTGGGGGTGAGCAGTTCTTC; CDR3: CASRSLAGGGGEQFF; V: TRBV19; J: TRBJ2-1; length: 15; size: .; D: TRBD2
DNA: TGTGCCAGCAGCTTGCCAAACACCGGGGAGCTGTTTTTT; CDR3: CASSLPNTGELFF; V: TRBV11-3; J: TRBJ2-2; length: 13; size: .; D: .
DNA: TGTGCCAGCAGTTACGGGGGGGCCTTAGATACGCAGTATTTT; CDR3: CASSYGGALDTQYF; V: TRBV6-5; J: TRBJ2-3; length: 14; size: once; D: .
DNA: TGTGCCAGCAGCTTATGGGGCGGGCCGACTCACTTC; CDR3: CASSLWGGPTHF; V: TRBV7-2; J: TRBJ2-5; length: 12; size: .; D: .
DNA: TGTGCCAGCATTGGCCGAGGTAACACCGGGGAGCTGTTTTTT; CDR3: CASIGRGNTGELFF; V: TRBV2; J: TRBJ2-2; length: 14; size: once; D: .
DNA: TGCGCCAGCAGAGCTAGCGGTTCCTACAATGAGCAGTTCTTC; CDR3: CASRASGSYNEQFF; V: TRBV5-1; J: TRBJ2-1; length: 14; size: .; D: TRBD2
DNA: TGTGCCAGCAGCCAAGCGTGGGGTGGACTGACTAATGAAAAACTGTTTTTT; CDR3: CASSQAWGGLTNEKLFF; V: TRBV4-2; J: TRBJ1-4; length: 17; size: .; D: .
DNA: TGCAGCGGGATAAGGGGCACTGAAGCTTTCTTT; CDR3: CSGIRGTEAFF; V: TRBV29-1; J: TRBJ1-1; length: 11; size: .; D: .
DNA: TGTGCCAGCAGCTTTGGGACAGAGCCAAACTATGGCTACACCTTC; CDR3: CASSFGTEPNYGYTF; V: TRBV7-9; J: TRBJ1-2; length: 15; size: .; D: TRBD1
DNA: TGTGCCAGCAGCTTCGGGGTCGGGGGCGCGGTCGTGGAGCAGTACTTC; CDR3: CASSFGVGGAVVEQYF; V: TRBV5-4; J: TRBJ2-7; length: 16; size: .; D: .
DNA: TGTGCCATCAGTGACCCGGGACAGTTGAATCAGCCCCAGCATTTT; CDR3: CAISDPGQLNQPQHF; V: TRBV10-3; J: TRBJ1-5; length: 15; size: .; D: TRBD1
DNA: TGTGCCAGCTCCCAGGAGGGGGGGGCGCCTCTAACTGAAGCTTTCTTT; CDR3: CASSQEGGAPLTEAFF; V: TRBV18; J: TRBJ1-1; length: 16; size: .; D: .
DNA: TGTGCCAGCAGTTACCGGGGACTAGCGCGGTCAGAGTTCTTC; CDR3: CASSYRGLARSEFF; V: TRBV6-5; J: TRBJ2-1; length: 14; size: .; D: TRBD2
DNA: TGTGCCAGTAGTACTTCCCGACCCGCAACTAATGAAAAACTGTTTTTT; CDR3: CASSTSRPATNEKLFF; V: TRBV19; J: TRBJ1-4; length: 16; size: .; D: .
DNA: TGTGCCAGCAGTCCTATCTCTGGGGCCAACGTCCTGACTTTC; CDR3: CASSPISGANVLTF; V: TRBV27; J: TRBJ2-6; length: 14; size: .; D: .
DNA: TGTGCCAGCAGCCGCACACGGAACACTGAAGCTTTCTTT; CDR3: CASSRTRNTEAFF; V: TRBV7-8; J: TRBJ1-1; length: 13; size: .; D: .
DNA: TGTGCCAGCAGTCAAACTATAAGGACCAGATTCTACAATGAGCAGTTCTTC; CDR3: CASSQTIRTRFYNEQFF; V: TRBV6-4; J: TRBJ2-1; length: 17; size: .; D: .
DNA: TGTGCCAGCAGCTTTGCATATAGCGGGGTTCGTAACGGGGAGCTGTTTTTT; CDR3: CASSFAYSGVRNGELFF; V: TRBV12-1; J: TRBJ2-2; length: 17; size: .; D: .
DNA: TGCAGCGTTGCGGGGGTACGGATGAACACTGAAGCTTTCTTT; CDR3: CSVAGVRMNTEAFF; V: TRBV29-1; J: TRBJ1-1; length: 14; size: .; D: .
DNA: TGTGCCAGCAGCTTCGAGCGCGCGGGGGAGCAGTACTTC; CDR3: CASSFERAGEQYF; V: TRBV7-2; J: TRBJ2-7; length: 13; size: .; D: .
DNA: TGTGCCAGCTCACGGGGACAGGGGCTAAATCAGCCCCAGCATTTT; CDR3: CASSRGQGLNQPQHF; V: TRBV18; J: TRBJ1-5; length: 15; size: .; D: TRBD1
DNA: TGTGCCAGCCGGACAGGACCTTACAATGAGCAGTTCTTC; CDR3: CASRTGPYNEQFF; V: TRBV19; J: TRBJ2-1; length: 13; size: once; D: TRBD1
DNA: TGTGCCAGCAGTACAGGGTTATGGCAGCCCCAGCATTTT; CDR3: CASSTGLWQPQHF; V: TRBV28; J: TRBJ1-5; length: 13; size: .; D: .
DNA: TGTGCCAGCTCCCGGGACACAGGGTTTGAGACCCAGTACTTC; CDR3: CASSRDTGFETQYF; V: TRBV18; J: TRBJ2-5; length: 14; size: .; D: .
DNA: TGTGCCAGCAGGGGCCCTCGGGACAGTGGTTATTACGAGCAGTACTTC; CDR3: CASRGPRDSGYYEQYF; V: TRBV6-6; J: TRBJ2-7; length: 16; size: .; D: TRBD1
DNA: TGTGCCAGCAGCTTTACAGGGGACTATGGCTACACCTTC; CDR3: CASSFTGDYGYTF; V: TRBV7-2; J: TRBJ1-2; length: 13; size: .; D: TRBD1
DNA: TGTGCCTGGAGTAGTAACTATGGCTACACCTTC; CDR3: CAWSSNYGYTF; V: TRBV30; J: TRBJ1-2; length: 11; size: .; D: .
DNA: TGTGCCAGCAGCGATTTAAGGGGTTCACCCCTCCACTTT; CDR3: CASSDLRGSPLHF; V: TRBV2; J: TRBJ1-6; length: 13; size: once; D: .
DNA: TGTGCCAGCAGTCAACCAAGCGGCCACGAGCAGTACTTC; CDR3: CASSQPSGHEQYF; V: TRBV6-5; J: TRBJ2-7; length: 13; size: .; D: .
DNA: TGTGCCAGCAGTGAACGACGGCTAACGGGGACTGAAGCTTTCTTT; CDR3: CASSERRLTGTEAFF; V: TRBV6-1; J: TRBJ1-1; length: 15; size: .; D: .
DNA: TGTGCCAGCAGTGCGCAGGGACAGGGGAACACTGAAGCTTTCTTT; CDR3: CASSAQGQGNTEAFF; V: TRBV6-4; J: TRBJ1-1; length: 15; size: .; D: TRBD1